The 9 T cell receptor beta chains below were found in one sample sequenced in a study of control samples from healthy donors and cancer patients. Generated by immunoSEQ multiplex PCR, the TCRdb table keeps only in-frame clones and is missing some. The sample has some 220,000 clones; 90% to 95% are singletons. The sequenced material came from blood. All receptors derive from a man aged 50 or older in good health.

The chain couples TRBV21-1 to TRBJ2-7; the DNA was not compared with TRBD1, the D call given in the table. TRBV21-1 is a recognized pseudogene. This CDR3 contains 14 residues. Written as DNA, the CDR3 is TGTGCCAGCAGGGTTAGACAGGGTTTATACGAGCAGTACGTC. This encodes CASRVRQGLYEQYV.

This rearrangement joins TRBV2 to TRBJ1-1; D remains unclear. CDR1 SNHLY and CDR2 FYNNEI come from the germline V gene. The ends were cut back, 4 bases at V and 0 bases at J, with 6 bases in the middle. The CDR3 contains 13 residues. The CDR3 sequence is CASSVSMNTEAFF. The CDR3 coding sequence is TGTGCCAGCAGTGTAAGCATGAACACTGAAGCTTTCTTT.

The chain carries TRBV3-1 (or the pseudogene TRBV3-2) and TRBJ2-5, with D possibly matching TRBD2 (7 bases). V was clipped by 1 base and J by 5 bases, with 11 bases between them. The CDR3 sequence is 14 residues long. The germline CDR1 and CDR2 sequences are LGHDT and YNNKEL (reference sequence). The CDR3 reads CASSQAGGVETQYF. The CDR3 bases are TGTGCCAGCAGCCAAGCGGGGGGCGTCGAGACCCAGTACTTC.

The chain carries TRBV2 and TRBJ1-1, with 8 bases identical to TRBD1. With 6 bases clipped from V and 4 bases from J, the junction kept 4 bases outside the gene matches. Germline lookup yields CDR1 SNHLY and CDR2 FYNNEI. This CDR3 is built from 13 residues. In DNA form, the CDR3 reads TGTGCCAGCAGAACGACAGGGGTCACTGAAGCTTTCTTT. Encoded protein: CASRTTGVTEAFF.

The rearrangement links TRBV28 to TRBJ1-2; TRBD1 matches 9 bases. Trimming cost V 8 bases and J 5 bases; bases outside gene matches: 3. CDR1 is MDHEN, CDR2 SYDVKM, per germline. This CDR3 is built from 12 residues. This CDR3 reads CASADRGYGYTF. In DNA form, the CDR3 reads TGTGCCAGCGCAGACAGGGGGTATGGCTACACCTTC.

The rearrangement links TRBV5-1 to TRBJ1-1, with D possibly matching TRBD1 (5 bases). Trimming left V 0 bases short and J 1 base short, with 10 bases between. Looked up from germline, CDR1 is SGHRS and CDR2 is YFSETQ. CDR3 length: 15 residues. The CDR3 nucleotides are TGCGCCAGCAGCTTGGCCCCGGGACCGAACACTGAAGCTTTCTTT. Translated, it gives CASSLAPGPNTEAFF. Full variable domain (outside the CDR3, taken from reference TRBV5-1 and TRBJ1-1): KAGVTQTPRYLIKTRGQQVTLSCSPISGHRSVSWYQQTPGQGLQFLFEYFSETQRNKGNFPGRFSGRQFSNSRSEMNVSTLELGDSALYLCASSLAPGPNTEAFFGQGTRLTVV.

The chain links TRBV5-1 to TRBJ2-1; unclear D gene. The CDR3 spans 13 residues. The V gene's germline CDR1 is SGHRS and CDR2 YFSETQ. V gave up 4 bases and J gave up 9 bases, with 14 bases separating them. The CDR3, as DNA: TGCGCCAGCAGCCTGCTGGCGGCAGGTGAGCAGTTCTTC. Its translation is CASSLLAAGEQFF.

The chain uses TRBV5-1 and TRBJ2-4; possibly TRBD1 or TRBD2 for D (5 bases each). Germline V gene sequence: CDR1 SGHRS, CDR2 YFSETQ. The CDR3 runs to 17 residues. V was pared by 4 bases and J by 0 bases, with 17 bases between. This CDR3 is CASSPAQGAVAKNIQYF. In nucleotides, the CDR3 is TGCGCCAGCAGCCCGGCTCAGGGAGCCGTAGCCAAAAACATTCAGTACTTC.

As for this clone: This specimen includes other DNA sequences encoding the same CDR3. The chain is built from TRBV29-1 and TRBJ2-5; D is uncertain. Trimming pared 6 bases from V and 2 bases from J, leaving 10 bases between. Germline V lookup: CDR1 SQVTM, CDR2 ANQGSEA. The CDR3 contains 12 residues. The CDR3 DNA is TGCAGCGTCAGCCTAGTACAAGAGACCCAGTACTTC. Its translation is CSVSLVQETQYF.